One and the same sample provided the 25 T cell receptor beta chains below, sequenced in a study of T cells after yellow fever vaccination. TCRdb fed the 5' RACE reads into MiXCR, producing one record per CDR3 protein. Of about 310,000 distinct CDR3 sequences listed, roughly 3.5% are singletons. Sequencing used PBMCs, obtained on the day of the yellow fever booster vaccination. These receptors were collected from a man aged 18 to 29 who received the YFV17D yellow fever vaccine.

This clonotype was seen at least ten times. This rearrangement joins TRBV5-1 to TRBJ1-2, with D perhaps matching TRBD1 (5 bases). The CDR3 is 16 residues long. The ends were cut back, 5 bases at V and 2 bases at J, with 19 bases in the middle. Germline-derived CDR1 and CDR2 are SGHRS and YFSETQ. For the CDR3, the DNA is TGCGCCAGCAGTCCCACCGACAGCAGCTCAAACTATGGCTACACCTTC. Its protein product is CASSPTDSSSNYGYTF.

CDR3 protein: CASSFRDRAGELFF. In nucleotides, the CDR3 is TGTGCCAGCAGCTTCCGGGACAGGGCCGGGGAGCTGTTTTTT. The chain joins TRBV4-2 to TRBJ2-2; 9 bases agree with TRBD1. Trimming at V came to 5 bases and at J to 6 bases, leaving 4 bases not matched to a gene. Germline V CDR1 and CDR2: LGHNA, YNFKEQ. CDR3 size: 14 residues.

This clonotype showed up many times. V is TRBV7-9 and J is TRBJ2-1, with D possibly TRBD2 on 6 matching bases. The CDR3 totals 16 residues. V was clipped by 0 bases and J by 2 bases, with 11 bases between them. Germline V lookup: CDR1 SEHNR, CDR2 FQNEAQ (reference sequence). CDR3 coding DNA: TGTGCCAGCAGCTTAGCGCTGGCGGGGACCTACAATGAGCAGTTCTTC. Protein product: CASSLALAGTYNEQFF.

Many counts were recorded for this clonotype. The chain couples TRBV7-9 to TRBJ2-3; 7 bases align to TRBD1. This CDR3 spans 14 amino acids. The junction had 6 bases not matched to a gene; V was cut back by 5 bases and J by 4 bases. Germline V gene lookup returns CDR1 SEHNR and CDR2 FQNEAQ (reference sequence). CDR3 sequence reads: CASSPDRAADTQYF. The DNA of the CDR3 is TGTGCCAGCAGCCCTGACAGGGCCGCAGATACGCAGTATTTT.

This clonotype was detected many times. The gene calls are TRBV3-1 and TRBJ1-2, with D possibly TRBD1 on 5 matching bases. V was shortened by 2 bases and J by 8 bases, with 18 bases between the two germline ends. The CDR3 length is 15 residues. Germline assignment: CDR1 LGHDT and CDR2 YNNKEL (reference sequence). CDR3 protein: CASSQSIQGIYGYTF. CDR3 in DNA: TGTGCCAGCAGCCAAAGTATCCAGGGTATCTACGGCTACACCTTC.

This clonotype has just a few counts. The gene calls are TRBV12-3 or TRBV12-4 and TRBJ2-1; no reliable D call. Trimming left V 7 bases short and J 2 bases short, with 39 bases between. The CDR3 length is 23 residues. The CDR3 spells CASTEPLLLQTLSVPGAYNEQFF. In DNA, the CDR3 is TGTGCCAGCACCGAACCGTTACTTTTGCAAACTCTCTCGGTCCCTGGGGCCTACAATGAGCAGTTCTTC.

A few counts support this clonotype. The chain links TRBV4-1 to TRBJ2-3; a possible D gene is TRBD2 (5 bases). Germline assignment: CDR1 MGHRA and CDR2 YSYEKL. This CDR3 spans 13 amino acids. Trimming took off 10 bases at V and 0 bases at J, with 11 bases between the two ends. The CDR3 nucleotides read TGCGCCACGGGGATCGGTAGCACAGATACGCAGTATTTT. Translated: CATGIGSTDTQYF.

The chain is built from TRBV6-6 and TRBJ2-1, with 9 nucleotides matching TRBD1. The germline V gene encodes CDR1 MNHNY and CDR2 SVGAGI (reference sequence). With 7 bases clipped from V and 6 bases from J, the junction kept 10 bases outside the gene matches. CDR3 length: 15 residues. The CDR3 DNA reads TGTGCCAGCAAGCACCGGGACAGGGTCGGCAATGAGCAGTTCTTC. Protein: CASKHRDRVGNEQFF.

This clonotype showed up just a few times. This chain connects TRBV7-2 to TRBJ1-5, with a weak D call TRBD1 (6 bases). CDR3 length: 13 amino acids. V was trimmed by 4 bases and J by 4 bases, leaving 8 bases between them. Germline V lookup: CDR1 SGHTA, CDR2 FQGNSA. The CDR3 coding sequence is TGTGCCAGCAGCTGGACAGATAATCAGCCCCAGCATTTT. Amino acid sequence: CASSWTDNQPQHF.

This clonotype was detected a few times. The chain links TRBV10-2 to TRBJ1-1, with D possibly matching TRBD1 (6 bases). The V and J ends lost 5 bases and 7 bases respectively, with 8 bases between them. CDR3 length: 11 amino acids. Germline V gene lookup returns CDR1 WSHSY and CDR2 SAAADI. CDR3 sequence (DNA): TGCGCCAGCAGTCCGGACAGTGAAGCTTTCTTT. It translates to CASSPDSEAFF.

A few counts support this clonotype. The V and J genes are TRBV5-4 and TRBJ1-1, with D uncertain. Per germline, CDR1 SGHNT and CDR2 YYREEE (reference sequence). The CDR3 totals 13 residues. Between the trimmed V and J ends, which lost 1 base and 0 bases, there was a span of 4 bases. The CDR3 DNA reads as TGTGCCAGCAGCTTGATGATGAACACTGAAGCTTTCTTT. Translated: CASSLMMNTEAFF.

This clonotype was counted many times. V usage is TRBV7-9 and J usage is TRBJ1-6; 7 positions agree with TRBD1. V shed 2 bases, J shed 8 bases, and the junction held 0 bases outside the gene matches. The V gene's germline CDR1 is SEHNR and CDR2 FQNEAQ (reference sequence). This CDR3 spans 13 amino acids. The CDR3 nucleotides read TGTGCCAGCAGCTTACAGGGGGATTCACCCCTCCACTTT. Its protein product is CASSLQGDSPLHF.

V and J are TRBV5-1 and TRBJ2-7; no clear D gene. The CDR3 runs to 15 residues. The germline gives CDR1 SGHRS, CDR2 YFSETQ. In DNA, the CDR3 is TGCGCCAGCAGCTTCTTGTCTAGGACGTCCTGCGAGCAGTACGTC. This encodes CASSFLSRTSCEQYV.

Only a few counts were recorded for this clonotype. The chain employs TRBV11-2 and TRBJ2-1; D remains unclear. Trimming shortened V by 1 base and J by 0 bases, and 7 bases separated the two germline ends. The CDR3 has 15 residues. CDR1 is SGHAT and CDR2 is FQNNGV in the germline V gene. The CDR3 reads CASSLGEYSYNEQFF. CDR3 nucleotides: TGTGCCAGCAGCTTAGGGGAATACTCCTACAATGAGCAGTTCTTC.

This clonotype has at least ten counts. The genes are TRBV15 and TRBJ2-5; D is unresolved. Germline CDR1 and CDR2: LNHNV and YYDKDF (reference sequence). CDR3 length: 12 amino acids. Trimming took off 2 bases at V and 1 base at J, with 2 bases between the two ends. CDR3 nucleotides: TGTGCCACCAGCAGAAGCCAAGAGACCCAGTACTTC. Protein sequence: CATSRSQETQYF.

This clonotype occurred many times. The V call is TRBV20-1, the J call TRBJ2-5, with D perhaps TRBD1 (6 bases). V gave up 0 bases and J gave up 5 bases, with 10 bases separating them. The germline V gene encodes CDR1 DFQATT and CDR2 SNEGSKA (reference sequence). This CDR3 has 13 residues. As DNA, the CDR3 is TGCAGTGCTAGAGACAGACAGGCGGAGACCCAGTACTTC. This translates into CSARDRQAETQYF.

This clonotype was counted ten times or more. A junction end diverges from the germline sequence, so it may reflect a read error. The gene calls are TRBV9 and TRBJ2-1; D unclear. This CDR3 spans 8 amino acids. Germline lookup yields CDR1 SGDLS and CDR2 YYNGEE. CDR3 region: CASSVFGF. DNA for the CDR3: TGTGCCAGCAGCGTATTCGGTTTC.

The table lists this clonotype with a few counts. The gene calls are TRBV18 and TRBJ2-5; D could derive from TRBD1 or TRBD2 (6 bases each). V lost 0 bases and J lost 5, with 10 bases in between. Germline V gene lookup returns CDR1 KGHSH and CDR2 LQKENI. CDR3 length: 14 residues. This CDR3 reads CASSPPGGTETQYF. CDR3 nucleotides: TGTGCCAGCTCACCACCAGGGGGGACTGAGACCCAGTACTTC.

This clonotype was counted ten times or more. This sequence joins TRBV5-1 and TRBJ2-5, with D perhaps matching TRBD1 (5 bases). Germline assignment: CDR1 SGHRS and CDR2 YFSETQ. The CDR3 extends over 12 amino acids. Trimming removed 0 bases from V and 5 bases from J, with 5 bases in between. The CDR3 protein is CASSLDRETQYF. CDR3 coding DNA: TGCGCCAGCAGCTTGGACAGGGAGACCCAGTACTTC.

This clonotype was counted many times. The chain links TRBV4-3 to TRBJ2-4; possibly TRBD1 for D (5 bases). Germline V gene data show CDR1 as LGHNA and CDR2 as YSLEER. V lost 1 base and J lost 7, with 8 bases in between. The CDR3 is 13 residues long. The CDR3 DNA reads as TGCGCCAGCAGCCAAGGGCAGGGTAACATTCAGTACTTC. Amino acid sequence: CASSQGQGNIQYF.

This clonotype was observed many times. The V gene is TRBV5-1, the J gene TRBJ2-4; D remains ambiguous. The V gene's germline CDR1 is SGHRS and CDR2 YFSETQ. The CDR3 sequence is 14 residues long. V lost 0 bases to trimming and J lost 2 bases, with 6 bases between them. Here the CDR3 reads CASSLGTPKNIQYF. CDR3 nucleotide sequence: TGCGCCAGCAGCTTGGGGACGCCCAAAAACATTCAGTACTTC.

In this sample, this clonotype turned up many times. The V gene is TRBV6-6, the J gene TRBJ2-3; tentatively, D is TRBD1 or TRBD2 (5 bases each). This CDR3 is built from 16 residues. Germline CDR1 MNHNY, CDR2 SVGAGI (reference sequence). The V gene lost 1 base and the J gene lost 0 bases, with 11 bases spanning the gap. Here the CDR3 reads CASSYWGGGSTDTQYF. The CDR3 DNA reads TGTGCCAGCAGTTACTGGGGTGGGGGTAGCACAGATACGCAGTATTTT.

This clonotype came up a few times. This chain links TRBV20-1 with TRBJ2-5; no reliable D call. Germline loops: CDR1 DFQATT, CDR2 SNEGSKA (reference sequence). CDR3 length: 14 residues. The V end was cut by 5 bases, the J end by 2 bases, with 15 bases between. For the CDR3, the DNA is TGCAGTGCTTCTAGACTTATAACTCAAGAGACCCAGTACTTC. This translates into CSASRLITQETQYF.

This rearrangement joins TRBV6-5 to TRBJ1-1; D unclear. Germline values: CDR1 MNHEY, CDR2 SVGAGI. The CDR3 loop spans 14 amino acids. The V gene lost 4 bases and the J gene lost 4 bases, with 13 bases spanning the gap. The CDR3 sequence is CASSWLAGRTEAFF. The DNA for the CDR3 is TGTGCCAGCAGTTGGCTCGCGGGCCGCACTGAAGCTTTCTTT.

This clonotype appeared many times. The chain recombines TRBV5-1 with TRBJ2-6; D is ambiguous. This CDR3 has 16 amino acids. V was clipped by 1 base and J by 3 bases, with 11 bases between them. Germline V lookup: CDR1 SGHRS, CDR2 YFSETQ. The CDR3 loop is CASSLRQPGGANVLTF. The CDR3 DNA is TGCGCCAGCAGCTTGAGGCAGCCGGGTGGGGCCAACGTCCTGACTTTC.